The present T cell receptor (beta chain) was sequenced within a study of T cell responses to AZD1222 COVID-19 vaccine. General study results and limits: Repertoire samples came only from after the peak T cell response. Reportedly, nearly half the spike-specific TCRs target unmutated variant regions.

The CDR3 has 17 amino acids. CDR1 and CDR2 (germline): SGHNT, YYREEE (reference sequence). Trimming shortened V by 0 bases and J by 0 bases, and 12 bases separated the two germline ends. This clone showed up just a few times. Antigen: not known. Profiling relied on immunoSEQ multiplex PCR, and the TCRdb table lists in-frame clones only, not all of them. The table includes 110,000 to 150,000 clones, approximately 83% detected once. The specimen was peripheral blood, collected on day 0 of AZD1222 vaccination. The chain uses TRBV5-4 and TRBJ1-4; D gene uncertain. The source of this sequence is an adult in good health. The CDR3 region is CASSLGGIYTTNEKLFF. CDR3 DNA: TGTGCCAGCAGCTTGGGTGGGATCTACACAACTAATGAAAAACTGTTTTTT.